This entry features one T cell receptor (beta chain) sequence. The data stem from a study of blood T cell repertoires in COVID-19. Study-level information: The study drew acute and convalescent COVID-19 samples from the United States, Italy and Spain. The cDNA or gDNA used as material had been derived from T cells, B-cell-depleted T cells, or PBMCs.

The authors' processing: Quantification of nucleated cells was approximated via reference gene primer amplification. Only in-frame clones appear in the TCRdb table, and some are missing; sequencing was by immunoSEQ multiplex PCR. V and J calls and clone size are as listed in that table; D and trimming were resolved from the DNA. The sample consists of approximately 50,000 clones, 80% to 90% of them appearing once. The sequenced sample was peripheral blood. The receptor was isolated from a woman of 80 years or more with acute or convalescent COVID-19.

This CDR3 is CASSIRTGGTEAFF. CDR3 DNA sequence: TGTGCCAGTAGTATCCGGACAGGGGGGACTGAAGCTTTCTTT. J is TRBJ1-1 and V is TRBV19, with TRBD1 matching over 10 bases. CDR3 length: 14 amino acids. J gave up 5 bases and V 3 bases, and 3 bases lay outside the gene matches. The germline V gene has CDR1 LNHDA and CDR2 SQIVND (reference sequence).